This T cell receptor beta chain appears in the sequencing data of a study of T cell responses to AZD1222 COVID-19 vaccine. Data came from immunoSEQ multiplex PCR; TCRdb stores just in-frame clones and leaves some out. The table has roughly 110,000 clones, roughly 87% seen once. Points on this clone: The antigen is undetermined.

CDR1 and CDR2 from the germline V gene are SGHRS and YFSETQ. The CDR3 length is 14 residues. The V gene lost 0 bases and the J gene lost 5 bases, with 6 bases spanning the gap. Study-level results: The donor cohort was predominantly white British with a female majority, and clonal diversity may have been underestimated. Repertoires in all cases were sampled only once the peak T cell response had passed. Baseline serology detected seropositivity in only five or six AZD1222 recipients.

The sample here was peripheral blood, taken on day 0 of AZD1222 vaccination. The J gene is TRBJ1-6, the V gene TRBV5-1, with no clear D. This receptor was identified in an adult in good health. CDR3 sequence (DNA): TGCGCCAGCAGCTTGGGTAGAGATAATTCACCCCTCCACTTT. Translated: CASSLGRDNSPLHF.